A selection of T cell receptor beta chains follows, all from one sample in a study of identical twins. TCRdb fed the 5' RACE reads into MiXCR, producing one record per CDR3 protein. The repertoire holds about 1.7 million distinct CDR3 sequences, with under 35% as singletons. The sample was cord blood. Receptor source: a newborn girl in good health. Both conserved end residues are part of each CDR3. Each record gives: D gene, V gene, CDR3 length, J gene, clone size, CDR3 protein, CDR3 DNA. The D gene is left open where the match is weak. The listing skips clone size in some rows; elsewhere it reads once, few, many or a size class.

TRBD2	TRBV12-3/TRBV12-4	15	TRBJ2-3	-	CASSLTAGVTDTQYF	TGTGCCAGCAGTTTAACAGCGGGAGTCACAGATACGCAGTATTTT
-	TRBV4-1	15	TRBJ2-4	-	CASSQDPIAKNIQYF	TGCGCCAGCAGCCAAGACCCGATAGCCAAAAACATTCAGTACTTC
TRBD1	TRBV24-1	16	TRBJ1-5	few	CATSDGGTGSNQPQHF	TGTGCCACCAGTGATGGGGGGACAGGCAGCAATCAGCCCCAGCATTTT
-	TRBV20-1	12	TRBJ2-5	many	CSALRGKETQYF	TGCAGTGCCCTTAGAGGGAAGGAGACCCAGTACTTC
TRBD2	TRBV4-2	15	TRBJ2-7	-	CASSALAGVYNEQYF	TGTGCCAGCAGCGCACTAGCGGGAGTTTACAATGAGCAGTACTTC
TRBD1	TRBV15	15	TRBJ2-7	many	CATSTDRAYSYEQYF	TGTGCCACCAGCACCGACAGGGCTTACTCCTACGAGCAGTACTTC
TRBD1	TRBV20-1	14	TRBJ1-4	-	CSAKPGQTNEKLFF	TGCAGTGCTAAGCCGGGACAGACAAATGAAAAACTGTTTTTT
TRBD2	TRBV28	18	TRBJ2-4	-	CASSLGGLAGVAKNIQYF	TGTGCCAGCAGTTTAGGGGGACTAGCGGGGGTAGCCAAAAACATTCAGTACTTC
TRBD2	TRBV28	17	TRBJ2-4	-	CASSLVGTSGTGNIQYF	TGTGCCAGCAGTTTAGTAGGGACTAGCGGGACGGGAAACATTCAGTACTTC
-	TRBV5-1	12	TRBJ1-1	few	CASSSTGQEAFF	TGCGCCAGCAGCTCCACCGGGCAAGAAGCTTTCTTT
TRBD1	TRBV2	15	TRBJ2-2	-	CASSSDRGSSGELFF	TGTGCCAGCAGCTCCGACAGGGGTTCATCCGGGGAGCTGTTTTTT
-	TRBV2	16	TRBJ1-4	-	CASSLGPGTTNEKLFF	TGTGCCAGCAGCTTAGGCCCAGGAACAACTAATGAAAAACTGTTTTTT
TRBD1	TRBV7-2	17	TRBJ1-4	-	CASSQGAHRGSNEKLFF	TGTGCCAGCAGCCAAGGGGCACACAGGGGAAGTAATGAAAAACTGTTTTTT
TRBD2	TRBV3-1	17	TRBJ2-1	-	CASSRLQGLASYNEQFF	TGTGCCAGCAGCCGACTCCAGGGACTAGCGTCGTACAATGAGCAGTTCTTC
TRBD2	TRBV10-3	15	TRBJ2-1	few	CAIRSGGRENNEQFF	TGTGCCATCAGGAGCGGCGGGAGGGAAAACAATGAGCAGTTCTTC
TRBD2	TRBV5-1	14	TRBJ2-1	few	CASRSGTSHNEQFF	TGCGCCAGCAGAAGCGGGACTAGCCACAATGAGCAGTTCTTC
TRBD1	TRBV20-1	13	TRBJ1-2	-	CSARTGEAYGYTF	TGCAGTGCCCGGACAGGGGAGGCCTATGGCTACACCTTC
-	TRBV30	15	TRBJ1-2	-	CAWSVRGRVSYGYTF	TGTGCCTGGAGTGTTAGGGGCAGGGTGTCCTATGGCTACACCTTC
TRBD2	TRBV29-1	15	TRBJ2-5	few	CSVEHPAGLGNEQYF	TGCAGCGTTGAGCACCCGGCCGGACTAGGAAATGAGCAGTACTTC
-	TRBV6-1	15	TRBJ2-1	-	CASSEARGSNYEQFF	TGTGCCAGCAGTGAAGCGAGGGGTTCCAACTACGAGCAGTTCTTC
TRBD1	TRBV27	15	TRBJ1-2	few	CASSLKPGQGYGYTF	TGTGCCAGCAGCTTAAAACCGGGACAGGGGTATGGCTACACCTTC
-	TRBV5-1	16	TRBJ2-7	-	CASSLRASVSYNEQYF	TGCGCCAGCAGCTTGCGGGCTAGCGTATCCTACAATGAGCAGTACTTC
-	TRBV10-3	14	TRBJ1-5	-	CASHPGQYNQPQHF	TGTGCCAGCCATCCCGGACAGTACAATCAGCCCCAGCATTTT
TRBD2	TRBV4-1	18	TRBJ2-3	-	CASSQGLAGANRTDTQYF	TGCGCCAGTAGCCAAGGGCTAGCGGGGGCCAATCGCACAGATACGCAGTATTTT
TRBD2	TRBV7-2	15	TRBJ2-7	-	CASSWTGTNSYEQYF	TGTGCCAGCAGCTGGACCGGGACTAACTCCTACGAGCAGTACTTC
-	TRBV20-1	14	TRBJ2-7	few	CSAREVGGIYEQYF	TGCAGTGCTAGAGAGGTCGGGGGAATCTACGAGCAGTACTTC
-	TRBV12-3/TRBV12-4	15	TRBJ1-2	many	CASSLRRQPYYGYTF	TGTGCCAGCAGTTTACGGAGACAGCCTTACTATGGCTACACCTTC
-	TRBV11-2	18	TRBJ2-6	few	CASSFFPGGISGANVLTF	TGTGCCAGCAGCTTTTTTCCCGGGGGTATCTCTGGGGCCAACGTCCTGACTTTC
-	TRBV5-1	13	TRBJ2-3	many	CASSLEFGDTQYF	TGCGCCAGCAGCTTGGAATTTGGGGATACGCAGTATTTT
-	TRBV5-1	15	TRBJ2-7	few	CASSPTGTLYYEQYF	TGCGCCAGCAGCCCGACCGGGACCCTATACTACGAGCAGTACTTC
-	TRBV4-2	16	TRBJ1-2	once	CASSQGTDLPNYGYTF	TGTGCCAGCAGCCAAGGGACAGACCTTCCTAACTATGGCTACACCTTC
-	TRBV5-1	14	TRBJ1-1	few	CASSLEPSRTEAFF	TGCGCCAGCAGCTTGGAACCCAGTCGGACTGAAGCTTTCTTT